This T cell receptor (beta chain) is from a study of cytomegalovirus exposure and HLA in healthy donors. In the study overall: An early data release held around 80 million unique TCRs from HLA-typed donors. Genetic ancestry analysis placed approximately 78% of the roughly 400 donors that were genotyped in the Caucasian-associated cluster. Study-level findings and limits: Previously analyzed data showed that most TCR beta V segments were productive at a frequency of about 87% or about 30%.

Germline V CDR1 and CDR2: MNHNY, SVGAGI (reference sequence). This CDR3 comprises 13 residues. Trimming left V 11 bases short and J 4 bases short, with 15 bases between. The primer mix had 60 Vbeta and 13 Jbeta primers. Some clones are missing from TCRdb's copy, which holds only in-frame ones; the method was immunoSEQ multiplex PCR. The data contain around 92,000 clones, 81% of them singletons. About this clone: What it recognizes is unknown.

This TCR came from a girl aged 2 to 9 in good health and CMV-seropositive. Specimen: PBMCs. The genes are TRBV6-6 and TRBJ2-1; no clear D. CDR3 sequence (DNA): TGTGCCGGATCAGGATACTCTTACAATGAGCAGTTCTTC. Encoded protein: CAGSGYSYNEQFF.